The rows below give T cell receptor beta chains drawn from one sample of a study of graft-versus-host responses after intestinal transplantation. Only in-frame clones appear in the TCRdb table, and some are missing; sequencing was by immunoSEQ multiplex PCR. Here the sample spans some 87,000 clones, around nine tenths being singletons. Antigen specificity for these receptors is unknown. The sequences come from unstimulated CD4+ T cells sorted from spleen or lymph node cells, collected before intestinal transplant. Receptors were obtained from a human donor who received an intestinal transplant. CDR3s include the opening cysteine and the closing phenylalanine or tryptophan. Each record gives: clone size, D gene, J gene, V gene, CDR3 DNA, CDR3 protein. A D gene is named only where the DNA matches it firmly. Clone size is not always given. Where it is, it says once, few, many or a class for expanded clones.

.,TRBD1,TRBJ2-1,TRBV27,TGTGCCAGCAGTTTAGTCCAGGGGGCGCGTGGTGAGCAGTTCTTC,CASSLVQGARGEQFF
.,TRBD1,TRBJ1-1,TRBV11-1,TGTGCCAGCAGCTTTGGTTCGAACCCAGGGGGGCGGTTGAACACTGAAGCTTTCTTT,CASSFGSNPGGRLNTEAFF
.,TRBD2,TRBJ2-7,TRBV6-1,TGTGCCAGCAGTTGGACTAGCGAAGGACGCGAGCAGTACTTC,CASSWTSEGREQYF
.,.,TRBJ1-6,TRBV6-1,TGTGCCAGCCGCCTGGGCATTACTTCACCCCTCCACTTT,CASRLGITSPLHF
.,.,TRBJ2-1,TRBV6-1,TGTGCCAGCAGCGAACTGGGTGGTCGGAACAATGAGCAGTTCTTC,CASSELGGRNNEQFF
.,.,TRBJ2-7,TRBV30,TGTGCCTGGAGTTTAAGGCTGGGGTCCTACGAGCAGTACTTC,CAWSLRLGSYEQYF
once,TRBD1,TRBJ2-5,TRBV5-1,TGCGCCAGCAGCAGGGGACAGGGGGTTTCTGGTGGAGAGACCCAGTACTTC,CASSRGQGVSGGETQYF
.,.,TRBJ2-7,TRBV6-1,TGTGCCAGCAGTGAAGCGCAGCTCTACGAGCAGTACTTC,CASSEAQLYEQYF
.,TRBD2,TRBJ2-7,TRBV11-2,TGTGCCAGCAGCTTAGGCGGGGGGGGCTACGAGCAGTACTTC,CASSLGGGGYEQYF
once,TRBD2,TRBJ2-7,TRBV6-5,TGTGCCAGCAGAAGGGGACTAAACCTATACGAGCAGTACTTC,CASRRGLNLYEQYF
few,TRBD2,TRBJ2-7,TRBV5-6,TGTGCCAGCAGCCCGGCTAGCGGGAGCTGGGGTGAGCAGTACTTC,CASSPASGSWGEQYF
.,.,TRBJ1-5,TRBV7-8,TGTGCCAGCAGCTTAGATGGCAGGGACGGGAATCAGCCCCAGCATTTT,CASSLDGRDGNQPQHF
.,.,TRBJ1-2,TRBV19,TGTGCCAGTAGGGACATATCTAACTATGGCTACACCTTC,CASRDISNYGYTF
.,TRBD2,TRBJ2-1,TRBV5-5,TGTGCCAGCAGCTTGGTGATTGGCGGGGGAGGGAATGAGCAGTTCTTC,CASSLVIGGGGNEQFF
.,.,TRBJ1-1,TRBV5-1,TGCGCCAGCAGCCTCCTCTTCAGGGAGAACACTGAAGCTTTCTTT,CASSLLFRENTEAFF
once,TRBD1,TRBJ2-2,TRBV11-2,TGTGCCAGCAGCCCCGCCGGGACAGGGCCCGGGGAGCTGTTTTTT,CASSPAGTGPGELFF
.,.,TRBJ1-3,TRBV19,TGTGCCAGTAGCGCACCCGACGGTGGAAACACCATATATTTT,CASSAPDGGNTIYF
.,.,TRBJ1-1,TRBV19,TGTGCCAGCCTTGACAGCCCCATCAACACTGAAGCTTTCTTT,CASLDSPINTEAFF
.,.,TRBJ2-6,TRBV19,TGTGCCAGTAGTATAGATTCTAGGGGATCTGGGGCCAACGTCCTGACTTTC,CASSIDSRGSGANVLTF
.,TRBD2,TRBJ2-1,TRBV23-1,TGCGCCAGCAGTCAAGGGGAGGGCGAGAAGCAGTTCTTC,CASSQGEGEKQFF
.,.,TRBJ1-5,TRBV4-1,TGCGCCAGCAGCCAAGATTCGGCAGGGATGGGGTTAAATCAGCCCCAGCATTTT,CASSQDSAGMGLNQPQHF
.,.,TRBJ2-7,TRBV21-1,TGTGCCAGCAGCTCAGAGACTAGCGGGAGACGGTACGAGCAGTACTTC,CASSSETSGRRYEQYF
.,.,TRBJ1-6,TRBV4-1,TGCGCCAGCAGCCAAGGGGGAGGATTAAGCTCCTATAATTCACCCCTCCACTTT,CASSQGGGLSSYNSPLHF
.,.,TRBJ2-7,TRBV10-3,TGTGCCATCAGTGATTCAGGGAGTGAATACAATCTACGATGGGAGCAGTACTTC,CAISDSGSEYNLRWEQYF
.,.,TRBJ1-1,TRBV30,TGTGCCTGGAGCCGATTCACTGAAGCTTTCTTT,CAWSRFTEAFF
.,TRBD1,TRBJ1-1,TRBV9,TGTGCCAGCAGCGTGACAGGGTTGAACACTGAAGCTTTCTTT,CASSVTGLNTEAFF
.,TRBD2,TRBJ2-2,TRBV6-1,TGTGCCAGCAGTGCGCGTCCAAGGACTAGGGGCACCGGGGAGCTGTTTTTT,CASSARPRTRGTGELFF
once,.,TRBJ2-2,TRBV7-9,TGTGCCAGCAGCTTAACTAGCCTAACCGGGGAGCTGTTTTTT,CASSLTSLTGELFF
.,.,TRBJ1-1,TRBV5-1,TGCGCCAGCAGCGTTGGAGAAGTGAACACTGAAGCTTTCTTT,CASSVGEVNTEAFF
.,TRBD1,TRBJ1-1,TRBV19,TGTGCCAGTAGTTCATGGACAGGGGACACTGAAGCTTTCTTT,CASSSWTGDTEAFF
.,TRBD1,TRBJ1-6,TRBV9,TGTGCCAGCAGCCCGGGACAGGGCGCCAAAATGCTTTCACCCCTCCACTTT,CASSPGQGAKMLSPLHF